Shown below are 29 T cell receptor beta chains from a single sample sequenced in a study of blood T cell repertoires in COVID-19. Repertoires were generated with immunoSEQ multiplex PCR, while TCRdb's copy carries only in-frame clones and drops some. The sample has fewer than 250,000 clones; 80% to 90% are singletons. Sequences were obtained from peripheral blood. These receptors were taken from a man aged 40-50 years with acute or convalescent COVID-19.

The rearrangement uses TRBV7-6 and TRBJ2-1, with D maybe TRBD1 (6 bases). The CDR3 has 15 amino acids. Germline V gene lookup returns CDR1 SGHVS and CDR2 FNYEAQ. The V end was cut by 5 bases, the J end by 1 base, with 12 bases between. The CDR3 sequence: CASSQSGTSYNEQFF. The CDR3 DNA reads TGTGCCAGCAGCCAATCCGGGACATCCTACAATGAGCAGTTCTTC.

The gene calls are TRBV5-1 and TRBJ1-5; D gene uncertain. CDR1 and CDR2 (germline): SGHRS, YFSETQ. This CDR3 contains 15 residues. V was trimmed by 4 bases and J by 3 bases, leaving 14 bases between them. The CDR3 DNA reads TGCGCCAGCAGCCCGTTGGGCGGGGACAATCAGCCCCAGCATTTT. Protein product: CASSPLGGDNQPQHF.

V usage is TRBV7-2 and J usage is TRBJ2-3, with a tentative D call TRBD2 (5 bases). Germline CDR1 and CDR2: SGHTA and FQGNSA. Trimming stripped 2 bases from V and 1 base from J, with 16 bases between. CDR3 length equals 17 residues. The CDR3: CASSLPDSVPGTDTQYF. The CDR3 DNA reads TGTGCCAGCAGCTTACCCGATAGCGTTCCGGGCACAGATACGCAGTATTTT.

CDR3 loop: CASSFLRGQGGDYGYTF. In DNA, the CDR3 is TGTGCCAGCAGCTTCCTTCGAGGACAGGGGGGAGACTATGGCTACACCTTC. The rearrangement uses TRBV5-6 and TRBJ1-2; 10 positions agree with TRBD1. Germline trimming cut 2 bases from V and 3 bases from J; bases unmatched to any gene: 10. Germline loops: CDR1 SGHDT, CDR2 YYEEEE. The CDR3 sequence is 17 residues long.

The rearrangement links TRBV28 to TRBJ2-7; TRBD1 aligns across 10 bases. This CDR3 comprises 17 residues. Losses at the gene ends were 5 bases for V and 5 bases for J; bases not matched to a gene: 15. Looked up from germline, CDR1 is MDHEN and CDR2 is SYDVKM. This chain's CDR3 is CASSPPSGTGALHEQYF. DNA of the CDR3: TGTGCCAGCAGTCCCCCCTCCGGGACAGGGGCCCTCCACGAGCAGTACTTC.

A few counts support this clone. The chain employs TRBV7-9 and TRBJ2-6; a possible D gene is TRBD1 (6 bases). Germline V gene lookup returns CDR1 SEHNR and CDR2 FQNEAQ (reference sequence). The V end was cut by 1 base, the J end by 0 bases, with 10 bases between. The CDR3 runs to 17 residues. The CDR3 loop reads CASSLGGQISGANVLTF. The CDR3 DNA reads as TGTGCCAGCAGCTTAGGAGGACAGATCTCTGGGGCCAACGTCCTGACTTTC.

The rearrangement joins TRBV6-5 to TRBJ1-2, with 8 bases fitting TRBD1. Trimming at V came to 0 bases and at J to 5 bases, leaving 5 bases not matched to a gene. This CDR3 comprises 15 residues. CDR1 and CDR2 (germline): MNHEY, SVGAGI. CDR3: CASSYSPGGPYGYTF. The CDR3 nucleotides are TGTGCCAGCAGTTACTCACCAGGGGGCCCTTATGGCTACACCTTC.

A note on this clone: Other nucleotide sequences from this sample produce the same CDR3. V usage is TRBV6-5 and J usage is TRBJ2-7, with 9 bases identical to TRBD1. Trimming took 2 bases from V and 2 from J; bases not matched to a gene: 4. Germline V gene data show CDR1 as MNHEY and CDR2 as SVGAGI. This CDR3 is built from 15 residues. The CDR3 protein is CASSYGRQGAYEQYF. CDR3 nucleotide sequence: TGTGCCAGCAGTTACGGCCGACAGGGGGCCTACGAGCAGTACTTC.

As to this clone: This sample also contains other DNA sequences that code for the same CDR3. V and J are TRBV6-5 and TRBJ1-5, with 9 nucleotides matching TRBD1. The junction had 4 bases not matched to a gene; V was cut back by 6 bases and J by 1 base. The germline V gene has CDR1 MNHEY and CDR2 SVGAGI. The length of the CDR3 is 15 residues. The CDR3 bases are TGTGCCAGCAGGCGACAGGGGGGGAGCAATCAGCCCCAGCATTTT. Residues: CASRRQGGSNQPQHF.

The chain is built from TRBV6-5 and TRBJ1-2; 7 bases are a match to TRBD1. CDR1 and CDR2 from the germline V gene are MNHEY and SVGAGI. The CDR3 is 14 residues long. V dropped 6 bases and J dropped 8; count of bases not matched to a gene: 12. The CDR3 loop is CASSLYRGRSGYTF. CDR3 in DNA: TGTGCCAGCAGCCTCTACAGGGGCAGGAGCGGCTACACCTTC.

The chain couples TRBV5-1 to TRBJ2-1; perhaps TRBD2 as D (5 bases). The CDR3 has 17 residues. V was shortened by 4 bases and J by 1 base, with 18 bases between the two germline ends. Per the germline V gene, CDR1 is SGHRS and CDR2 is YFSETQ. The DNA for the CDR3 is TGCGCCAGCAGCGGAACCCCTCTTCGGGGTTCCTACAATGAGCAGTTCTTC. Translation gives CASSGTPLRGSYNEQFF.

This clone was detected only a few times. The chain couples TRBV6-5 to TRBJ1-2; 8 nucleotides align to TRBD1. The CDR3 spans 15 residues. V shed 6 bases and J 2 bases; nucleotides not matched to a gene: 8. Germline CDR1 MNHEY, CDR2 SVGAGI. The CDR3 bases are TGTGCCAGCAGCCCCTTTACAGGGGGAAACTATGGCTACACCTTC. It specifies CASSPFTGGNYGYTF.

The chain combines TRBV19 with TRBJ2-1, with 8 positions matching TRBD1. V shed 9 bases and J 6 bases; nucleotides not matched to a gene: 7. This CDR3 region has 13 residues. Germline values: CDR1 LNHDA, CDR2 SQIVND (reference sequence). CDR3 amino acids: CASQGALTNEQFF. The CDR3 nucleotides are TGTGCCAGCCAGGGGGCGCTCACCAATGAGCAGTTCTTC.

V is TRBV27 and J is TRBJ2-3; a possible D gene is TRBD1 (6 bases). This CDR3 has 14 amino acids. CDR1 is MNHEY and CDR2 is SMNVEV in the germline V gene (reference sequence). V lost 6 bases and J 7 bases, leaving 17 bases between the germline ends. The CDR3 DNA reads TGTGCCAGCAGGATGTCAGGGGTCGCGAATACGCAGTATTTT. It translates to CASRMSGVANTQYF.

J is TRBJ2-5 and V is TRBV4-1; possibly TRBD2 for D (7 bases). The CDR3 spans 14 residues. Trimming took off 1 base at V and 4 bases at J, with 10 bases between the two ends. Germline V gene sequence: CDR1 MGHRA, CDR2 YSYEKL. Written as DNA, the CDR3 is TGCGCCAGCAGCCAAGGAGGGGGGGTAGAGACCCAGTACTTC. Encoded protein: CASSQGGGVETQYF.

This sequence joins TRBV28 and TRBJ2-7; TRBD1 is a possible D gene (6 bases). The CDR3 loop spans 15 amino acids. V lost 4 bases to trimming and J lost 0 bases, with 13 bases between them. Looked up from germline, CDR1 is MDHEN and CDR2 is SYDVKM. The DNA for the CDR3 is TGTGCCAGCAGTTCCCGGAAGGGGGTCTCCTACGAGCAGTACTTC. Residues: CASSSRKGVSYEQYF.

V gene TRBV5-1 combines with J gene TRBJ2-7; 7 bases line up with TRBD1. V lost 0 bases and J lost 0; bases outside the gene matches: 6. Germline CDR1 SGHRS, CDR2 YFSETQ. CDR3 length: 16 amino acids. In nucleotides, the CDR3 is TGCGCCAGCAGCTTGGACCTTGGACAGGCCTCCTACGAGCAGTACTTC. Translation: CASSLDLGQASYEQYF.

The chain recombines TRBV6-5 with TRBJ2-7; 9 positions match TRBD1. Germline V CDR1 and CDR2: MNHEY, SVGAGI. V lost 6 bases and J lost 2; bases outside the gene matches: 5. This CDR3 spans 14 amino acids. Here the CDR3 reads CASSLQGAPYEQYF. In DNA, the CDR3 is TGTGCCAGCAGCTTACAGGGGGCTCCCTACGAGCAGTACTTC.

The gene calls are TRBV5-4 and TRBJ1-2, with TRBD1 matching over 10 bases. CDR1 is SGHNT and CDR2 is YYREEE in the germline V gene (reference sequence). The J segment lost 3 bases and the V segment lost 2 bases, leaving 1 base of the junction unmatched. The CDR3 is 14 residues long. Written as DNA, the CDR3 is TGTGCCAGCAGCTTTGGACAGGGGGACTATGGCTACACCTTC. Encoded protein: CASSFGQGDYGYTF.

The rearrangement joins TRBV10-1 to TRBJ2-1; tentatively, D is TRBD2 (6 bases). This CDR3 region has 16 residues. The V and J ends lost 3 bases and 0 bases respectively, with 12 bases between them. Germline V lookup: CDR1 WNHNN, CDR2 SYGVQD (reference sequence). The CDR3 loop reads CASSEITGSSYNEQFF. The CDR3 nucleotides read TGCGCCAGCAGTGAAATAACCGGGAGCTCCTACAATGAGCAGTTCTTC.

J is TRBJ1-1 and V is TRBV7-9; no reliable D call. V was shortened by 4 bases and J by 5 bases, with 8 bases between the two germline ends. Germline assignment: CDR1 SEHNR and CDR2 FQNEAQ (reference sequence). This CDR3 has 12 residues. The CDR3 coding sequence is TGTGCCAGCAGCTACGGTTGGACTGAAGCTTTCTTT. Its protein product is CASSYGWTEAFF.

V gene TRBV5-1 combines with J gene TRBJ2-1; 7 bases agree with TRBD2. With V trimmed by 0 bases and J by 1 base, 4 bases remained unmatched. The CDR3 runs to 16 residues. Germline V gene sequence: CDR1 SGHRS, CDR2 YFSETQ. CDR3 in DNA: TGCGCCAGCAGCTTGGCCTGGGGGGGTTCCTACAATGAGCAGTTCTTC. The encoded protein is CASSLAWGGSYNEQFF.

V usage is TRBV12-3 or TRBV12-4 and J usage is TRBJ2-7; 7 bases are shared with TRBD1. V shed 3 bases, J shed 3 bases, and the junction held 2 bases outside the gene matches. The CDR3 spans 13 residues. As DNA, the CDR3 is TGTGCCAGCAGTTTGTACAGGGGCTACGAGCAGTACTTC. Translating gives CASSLYRGYEQYF.

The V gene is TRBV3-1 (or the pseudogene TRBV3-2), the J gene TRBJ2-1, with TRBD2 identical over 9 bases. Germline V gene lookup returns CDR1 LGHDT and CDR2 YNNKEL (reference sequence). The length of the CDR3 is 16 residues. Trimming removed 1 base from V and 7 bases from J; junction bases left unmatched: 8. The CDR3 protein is CASSQVGLAGMNEQFF. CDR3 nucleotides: TGTGCCAGCAGCCAAGTTGGTCTAGCGGGAATGAATGAGCAGTTCTTC.

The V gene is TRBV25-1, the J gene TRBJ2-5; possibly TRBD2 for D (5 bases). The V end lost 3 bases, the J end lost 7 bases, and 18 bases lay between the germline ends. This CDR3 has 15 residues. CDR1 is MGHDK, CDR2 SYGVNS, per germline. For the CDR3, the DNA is TGTGCCAGCAGTGACTCTTGGGAGCGGAGGAGGACCCAGTACTTC. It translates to CASSDSWERRRTQYF.

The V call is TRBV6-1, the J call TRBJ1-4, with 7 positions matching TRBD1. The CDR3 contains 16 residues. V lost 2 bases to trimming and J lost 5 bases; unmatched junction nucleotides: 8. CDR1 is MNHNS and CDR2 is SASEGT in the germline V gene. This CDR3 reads CASSESSRGRNEKLFF. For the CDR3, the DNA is TGTGCCAGCAGTGAAAGCTCAAGGGGGCGGAATGAAAAACTGTTTTTT.

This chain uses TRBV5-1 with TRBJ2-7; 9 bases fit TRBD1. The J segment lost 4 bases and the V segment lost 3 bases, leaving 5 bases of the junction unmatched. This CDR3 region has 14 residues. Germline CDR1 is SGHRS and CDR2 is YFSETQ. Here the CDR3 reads CASSSGTGKYEQYF. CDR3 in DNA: TGCGCCAGCAGCTCCGGGACAGGGAAATACGAGCAGTACTTC.

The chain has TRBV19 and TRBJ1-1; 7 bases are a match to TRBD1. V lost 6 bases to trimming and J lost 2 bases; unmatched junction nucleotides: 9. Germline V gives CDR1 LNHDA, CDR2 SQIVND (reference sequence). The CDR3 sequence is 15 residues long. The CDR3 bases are TGTGCCAGTAGCTCCGGGACAGCCTTTAACACTGAAGCTTTCTTT. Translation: CASSSGTAFNTEAFF.

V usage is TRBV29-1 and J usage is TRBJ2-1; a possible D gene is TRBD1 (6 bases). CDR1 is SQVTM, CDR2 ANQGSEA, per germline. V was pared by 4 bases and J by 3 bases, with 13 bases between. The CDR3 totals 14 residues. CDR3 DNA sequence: TGCAGCGTTGTAGGGGGAAAGTACTACAATGAGCAGTTCTTC. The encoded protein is CSVVGGKYYNEQFF.